Below, 23 T cell receptor beta chains from the same sample are listed, as sequenced in a study of blood T cells in healthy people across ages. A sample-barcoded 5' primer and a J-beta primer mix were used in a second PCR of roughly 7 to 11 cycles. In TCRdb, the 5' RACE reads were re-called with MiXCR into one record per CDR3 protein. The table has 1,500,000 or so distinct CDR3 sequences, 35% to 45% seen once. Sample: blood. The receptors were gathered from a woman in her late teens or twenties in good health.

This clonotype has only a few counts. This sequence joins TRBV3-1 and TRBJ2-7; a weak D match, TRBD2 (5 bases). V shed 0 bases and J shed 0 bases, with 12 bases lying between them. The CDR3 has 16 amino acids. Germline CDR1 is LGHDT and CDR2 is YNNKEL (reference sequence). CDR3: CASSQDHWETSYEQYF. The CDR3 region has the DNA TGTGCCAGCAGCCAAGATCACTGGGAGACCTCCTACGAGCAGTACTTC.

The CDR3 bases are TGTGCCAGCAGCCAAGAATTGCTAGCGGGGGGGACAGAGACCCAGTACTTC. Translation gives CASSQELLAGGTETQYF. The V call is TRBV4-2, the J call TRBJ2-5; 12 bases are shared with TRBD2. Germline V gene sequence: CDR1 LGHNA, CDR2 YNFKEQ. J was trimmed by 4 bases and V by 0 bases; bases with no gene match: 6. The length of the CDR3 is 17 residues.

This clonotype was seen a few times. J is TRBJ2-7 and V is TRBV20-1; D gene unclear. Germline assignment: CDR1 DFQATT and CDR2 SNEGSKA (reference sequence). The germline V and J ends were trimmed by 4 bases and 7 bases, with 17 bases remaining between them. CDR3 length: 13 residues. CDR3: CSATFPAPGEQYF. In nucleotides, the CDR3 is TGCAGTGCTACTTTCCCAGCTCCTGGTGAGCAGTACTTC.

For this clonotype: A junction end diverges from the germline sequence, so it may reflect a read error. The rearrangement uses TRBV7-9 and TRBJ2-1; no clear D. The CDR3 is 12 amino acids. Looked up from germline, CDR1 is SEHNR and CDR2 is FQNEAQ (reference sequence). The CDR3 bases are TGTTCCAGCAGCTTACGGAACAATGAGCAGTTCTTC. Translating gives CSSSLRNNEQFF.

The genes are TRBV10-2 and TRBJ1-2; D ambiguous. The CDR3 sequence is 13 residues long. Per germline, CDR1 WSHSY and CDR2 SAAADI. Trimming took off 3 bases at V and 4 bases at J, with 9 bases between the two ends. CDR3 residues: CASSENGLYGYTF. The CDR3 coding sequence is TGCGCCAGCAGTGAAAACGGCCTCTATGGCTACACCTTC.

The chain links TRBV25-1 to TRBJ1-6, with D hard to call. Looked up from germline, CDR1 is MGHDK and CDR2 is SYGVNS. Trimming stripped 3 bases from V and 6 bases from J, with 15 bases between. The CDR3 sequence is 16 residues long. CDR3 coding DNA: TGTGCCAGCAGTGATACACGGGATCCTATTAATTCACCCCTCCACTTT. It specifies CASSDTRDPINSPLHF.

The chain couples TRBV25-1 to TRBJ1-2; D is unclear. Trimming cost V 1 base and J 8 bases, with 8 bases left between them. CDR3 length: 12 residues. Germline V gives CDR1 MGHDK, CDR2 SYGVNS. The CDR3 DNA reads as TGTGCCAGCAGTGAATCGGGAGGGGGCTACACCTTC. Amino acids: CASSESGGGYTF.

The V and J genes are TRBV19 and TRBJ2-1; no firm D call. Trimming shortened V by 2 bases and J by 7 bases, and 6 bases separated the two germline ends. The CDR3 consists of 12 residues. CDR1 and CDR2 from the germline V gene are LNHDA and SQIVND (reference sequence). The CDR3 DNA follows: TGTGCCAGTAGTATATATGGGAATGAGCAGTTCTTC. Protein product: CASSIYGNEQFF.

This clonotype was counted between two and nine times. This sequence joins TRBV20-1 and TRBJ1-5, with D possibly being TRBD1 (5 bases). CDR3 size: 13 residues. Per the germline V gene, CDR1 is DFQATT and CDR2 is SNEGSKA (reference sequence). V was trimmed by 3 bases and J by 5 bases, leaving 11 bases between them. This chain's CDR3 is CSAREDSYQPQHF. As DNA, the CDR3 is TGCAGTGCTAGGGAAGACAGCTATCAGCCCCAGCATTTT.

This clonotype has more than one count but fewer than ten. This chain uses TRBV20-1 with TRBJ2-3; D is possibly TRBD2 (6 bases). This CDR3 is 15 amino acids long. V was clipped by 1 base and J by 3 bases, with 14 bases between them. Germline V gene sequence: CDR1 DFQATT, CDR2 SNEGSKA (reference sequence). The CDR3 DNA sequence: TGCAGTGCTAGAGCTATTGCGGGACCGACAGATACGCAGTATTTT. Translated, it gives CSARAIAGPTDTQYF.

The rearrangement links TRBV6-2 or TRBV6-3 to TRBJ1-1; perhaps TRBD1 as D (6 bases). Germline CDR1 and CDR2: MNHEY and SVGEGT. The CDR3 has 13 residues. Trimming removed 5 bases at V and 6 bases at J, with 13 bases between. The DNA for the CDR3 is TGTGCCAGCAGTACCCAGGGGTGGTCTGAAGCTTTCTTT. Translating it yields CASSTQGWSEAFF.

The J gene is TRBJ1-2, the V gene TRBV4-1; D possibly corresponds to TRBD1 (5 bases). This CDR3 has 14 amino acids. The V gene lost 2 bases and the J gene lost 4 bases, with 11 bases spanning the gap. Looked up from germline, CDR1 is MGHRA and CDR2 is YSYEKL. The CDR3 reads CASSQTTGGYGYTF. The CDR3 region has the DNA TGCGCCAGCAGCCAAACCACCGGGGGCTATGGCTACACCTTC.

Of note for this clonotype: A read error may explain this, as a much larger clone is one base away. The chain links TRBV5-5 to TRBJ1-2, with D unresolved. Germline assignment: CDR1 SGHKS and CDR2 YYEKEE (reference sequence). The CDR3 extends over 13 amino acids. Between the trimmed V and J ends, which lost 2 bases and 1 base, there was a span of 6 bases. CDR3 in DNA: TGTGCCAGCAGCTTCGTAGTTAACTATGGCTACACCTTC. Protein: CASSFVVNYGYTF.

This chain uses TRBV24-1 with TRBJ2-3; weak D call: TRBD1 (7 bases). Germline values: CDR1 KGHDR, CDR2 SFDVKD. Trimming removed 0 bases from V and 5 bases from J, with 20 bases in between. This CDR3 is built from 18 residues. CDR3 sequence reads: CATSDLLGGDSEEDTQYF. The CDR3 bases are TGTGCCACCAGTGATTTGCTCGGCGGGGACAGCGAGGAAGATACGCAGTATTTT.

The gene calls are TRBV14 and TRBJ2-5; D unresolved. Germline V gene sequence: CDR1 SGHDN, CDR2 FVKESK. Trimming took 4 bases from V and 4 from J, leaving 10 bases between them. The CDR3 extends over 13 amino acids. CDR3 sequence (DNA): TGTGCCAGCAGCCGAAATCAGCGAGAGACCCAGTACTTC. Amino acid sequence: CASSRNQRETQYF.

In this sample, this clonotype turned up a few times. The chain's CDR3 is CASSQVFSRVSSYEQYF. The CDR3, as DNA: TGCGCCAGCAGCCAAGTATTCAGCCGGGTTAGCTCCTACGAGCAGTACTTC. The chain uses TRBV4-1 and TRBJ2-7; D remains unclear. V dropped 1 base and J dropped 0 bases, with 16 bases sitting between them. The germline V gene encodes CDR1 MGHRA and CDR2 YSYEKL. The CDR3 consists of 17 residues.

This chain uses TRBV3-1 with TRBJ1-4; D call uncertain. Germline lookup yields CDR1 LGHDT and CDR2 YNNKEL (reference sequence). V was cut by 2 bases and J by 0 bases, with 10 bases left in between. The CDR3 covers 16 residues. This CDR3 reads CASSQRRLTTNEKLFF. CDR3 nucleotide sequence: TGTGCCAGCAGCCAAAGACGGCTAACAACTAATGAAAAACTGTTTTTT.

The sample holds a few counts of this clonotype. V and J are TRBV5-1 and TRBJ1-1, with D possibly being TRBD1 (5 bases). CDR1 SGHRS and CDR2 YFSETQ come from the germline V gene. CDR3 length: 14 amino acids. V dropped 0 bases and J dropped 5 bases, with 11 bases sitting between them. Here the CDR3 reads CASSLGGIGTEAFF. Here the CDR3 DNA reads TGCGCCAGCAGCTTGGGGGGGATCGGAACTGAAGCTTTCTTT.

The chain uses TRBV2 and TRBJ2-3, with TRBD2 matching 12 bases. V shed 7 bases, J shed 4 bases, and the junction held 3 bases outside the gene matches. Germline V gene lookup returns CDR1 SNHLY and CDR2 FYNNEI. The CDR3 sequence is 14 residues long. CDR3 loop: CASKLAGGADTQYF. CDR3 in DNA: TGTGCCAGCAAACTAGCGGGGGGCGCAGATACGCAGTATTTT.

The genes are TRBV12-3 or TRBV12-4 and TRBJ2-3; 7 bases line up with TRBD2. The CDR3 spans 16 residues. The V gene end was trimmed by 5 bases and the J gene end by 5 bases; junction bases not matched to a gene: 13. For the CDR3, the DNA is TGTGCCAGCAGTCCCTCACGGACTAGTTACGGAGATACGCAGTATTTT. Translating it yields CASSPSRTSYGDTQYF.

The V call is TRBV6-2 or TRBV6-3, the J call TRBJ1-2; tentatively, D is TRBD1 (5 bases). Germline V gives CDR1 MNHEY, CDR2 SVGEGT. The CDR3 is 16 amino acids. The V end lost 6 bases, the J end lost 4 bases, and 21 bases lay between the germline ends. The CDR3 loop reads CASRQLRDGRPYGYTF. DNA for the CDR3: TGTGCCAGCAGGCAACTCCGGGACGGACGACCCTATGGCTACACCTTC.

The V gene is TRBV4-3, the J gene TRBJ2-7; D may be TRBD2 (6 bases). This CDR3 spans 17 amino acids. V gave up 0 bases and J gave up 3 bases, with 18 bases separating them. Germline V lookup: CDR1 LGHNA, CDR2 YSLEER. The CDR3 region has the DNA TGCGCCAGCAGCCAAGATTTCTACGGGGGAACCCACTACGAGCAGTACTTC. Residues: CASSQDFYGGTHYEQYF.

In this sample, this clonotype turned up a few times. The rearrangement uses TRBV7-8 and TRBJ2-1; 7 bases map to TRBD2. In germline, CDR1 is SGHVS, CDR2 FQNEAQ. Germline trimming cut 4 bases from V and 7 bases from J; bases unmatched to any gene: 19. The CDR3 contains 18 residues. The CDR3 DNA follows: TGTGCCAGCAGCTACCCGGGACTACGTACCCGGGATGGAAATGAGCAGTTCTTC. Its protein product is CASSYPGLRTRDGNEQFF.